A single sample is the source of the 7 T cell receptor beta chains below, sequenced in a study of brain T cells in children with intractable seizures. Generated by immunoSEQ multiplex PCR, the TCRdb table keeps only in-frame clones and is missing some. The table records approximately 330,000 clones, about 94% of them present only once. Regarding time point: blood from clinic visit 5 months post-surgery; TSC patient then seizure free. Here the sequenced sample was peripheral blood, taken less than 6 months after surgery. These receptors came from a boy under two years old with tuberous sclerosis and intractable seizures.

The rearrangement uses TRBV14 and TRBJ2-3; D gene uncertain. Trimming removed 0 bases at V and 1 base at J, with 11 bases between. The CDR3 extends over 16 amino acids. CDR1 and CDR2 (germline): SGHDN, FVKESK. The CDR3 DNA follows: TGTGCCAGCAGCCAAGATATGATACGGGGCACAGATACGCAGTATTTT. Amino acid sequence: CASSQDMIRGTDTQYF. Using reference TRBV14 and TRBJ2-3 for the parts outside the CDR3, the full variable domain is EAGVTQFPSHSVIEKGQTVTLRCDPISGHDNLYWYRRVMGKEIKFLLHFVKESKQDESGMPNNRFLAERTGGTYSTLKVQPAELEDSGVYFCASSQDMIRGTDTQYFGPGTRLTVL.

Note on this clone: A read error may account for a junction end that differs from germline. The chain couples TRBV7-7 to TRBJ1-2; a possible D gene is TRBD1 (6 bases). Per germline, CDR1 SSHAT and CDR2 FNYEAQ (reference sequence). The CDR3 sequence is 16 residues long. The CDR3 sequence: CASRRDTKYVNYGYTF. The CDR3, as DNA: TGTGCTAGCAGGAGGGACACCAAGTACGTTAACTATGGCTACACCTTC.

The chain combines TRBV11-2 with TRBJ2-1; D remains unclear. V lost 0 bases, J lost 0 bases, and 12 bases lay in between. Per the germline V gene, CDR1 is SGHAT and CDR2 is FQNNGV. This CDR3 is 17 amino acids long. CDR3 sequence (DNA): TGTGCCAGCAGCTTAGATTGGGGTAGGGCCTCCTACAATGAGCAGTTCTTC. Amino acid sequence: CASSLDWGRASYNEQFF.

V is TRBV27 and J is TRBJ2-7; the D gene is possibly TRBD1 (5 bases). CDR3 length: 13 amino acids. Germline V gene sequence: CDR1 MNHEY, CDR2 SMNVEV (reference sequence). V dropped 5 bases and J dropped 6 bases, with 14 bases sitting between them. In DNA form, the CDR3 reads TGTGCCAGCAGTGCCGACAGAGGTGCCGAGCAGTACTTC. This encodes CASSADRGAEQYF.

The chain carries TRBV9 and TRBJ2-3, with TRBD1 matching 7 bases. Germline CDR1 SGDLS, CDR2 YYNGEE. The CDR3 spans 14 residues. V dropped 4 bases and J dropped 4; count of bases not matched to a gene: 6. DNA for the CDR3: TGTGCCAGCAGCTACGACAGGGCCTCAGATACGCAGTATTTT. Its translation is CASSYDRASDTQYF.

Concerning this clone itself: The sample carries other DNA sequences with the same CDR3. The rearrangement joins TRBV30 to TRBJ1-2, with D possibly TRBD1 on 6 matching bases. This CDR3 is built from 13 residues. V was pared by 0 bases and J by 4 bases, with 9 bases between. CDR1 and CDR2 from the germline V gene are GTSNPN and SVGIG (reference sequence). The CDR3 sequence: CAWSVGRGYGYTF. The CDR3 DNA follows: TGTGCCTGGAGTGTAGGCAGGGGCTATGGCTACACCTTC.

This chain uses TRBV6-5 with TRBJ1-3; D is possibly TRBD1 (5 bases). With 0 bases removed from V and 7 bases from J, the gap between germline ends came to 13 bases. The CDR3 has 15 residues. Germline loops: CDR1 MNHEY, CDR2 SVGAGI. The CDR3: CASSYSRAGGNTIYF. Here the CDR3 DNA reads TGTGCCAGCAGTTACTCCAGGGCGGGTGGGAACACCATATATTTT.